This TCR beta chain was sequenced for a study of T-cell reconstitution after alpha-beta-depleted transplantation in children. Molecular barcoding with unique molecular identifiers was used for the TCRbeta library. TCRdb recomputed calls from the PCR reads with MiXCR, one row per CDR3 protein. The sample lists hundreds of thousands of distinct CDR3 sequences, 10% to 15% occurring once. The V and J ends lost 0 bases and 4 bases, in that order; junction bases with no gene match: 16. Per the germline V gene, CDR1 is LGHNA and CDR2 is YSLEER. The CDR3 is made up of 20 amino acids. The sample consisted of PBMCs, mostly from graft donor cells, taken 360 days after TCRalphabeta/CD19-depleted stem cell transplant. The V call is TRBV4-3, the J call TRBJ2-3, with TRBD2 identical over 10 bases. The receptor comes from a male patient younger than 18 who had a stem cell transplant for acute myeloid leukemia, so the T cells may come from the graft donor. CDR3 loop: CASSQDLLAGEFIRPDTQYF. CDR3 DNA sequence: TGCGCCAGCAGCCAAGATCTGCTAGCGGGAGAATTTATTCGCCCAGATACGCAGTATTTT.